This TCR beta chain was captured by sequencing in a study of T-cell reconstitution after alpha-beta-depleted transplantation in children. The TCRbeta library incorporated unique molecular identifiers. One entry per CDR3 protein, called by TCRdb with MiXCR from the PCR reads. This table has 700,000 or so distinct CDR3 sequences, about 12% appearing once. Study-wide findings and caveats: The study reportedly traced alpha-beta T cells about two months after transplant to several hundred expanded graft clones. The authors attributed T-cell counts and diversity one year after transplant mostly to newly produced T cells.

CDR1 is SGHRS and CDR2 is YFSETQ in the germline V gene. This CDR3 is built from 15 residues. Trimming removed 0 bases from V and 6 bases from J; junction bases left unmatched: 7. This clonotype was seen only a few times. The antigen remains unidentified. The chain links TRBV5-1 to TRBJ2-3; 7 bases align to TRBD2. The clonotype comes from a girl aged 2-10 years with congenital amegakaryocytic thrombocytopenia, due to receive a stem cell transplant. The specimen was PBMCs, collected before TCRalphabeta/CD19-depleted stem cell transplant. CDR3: CASSLAGGLVDTQYF. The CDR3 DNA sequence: TGCGCCAGCAGCTTGGCGGGAGGATTAGTGGATACGCAGTATTTT.